The sequence of this T cell receptor beta chain was determined in a study of CD4 T cell repertoires in COVID-19 (dated by TCRdb to the early 2020s). Some background on the complete study: To analyze cross-reactivity, the CFSE-low cells were expanded with IL-2 for approximately eleven days and then labeled again and restimulated with spike proteins from other coronaviruses. Subset-level TCR Vbeta repertoire analysis of SARS-CoV-2-reactive T cells was performed in a few recovered individuals. In COVID-19-recovered individuals, the study described naturally processed CD4+ T cell responses to SARS-CoV-2 spike and nucleoprotein and used TCR Vbeta sequencing to evaluate clonal composition. What the authors observed across the whole study: Between roughly 7 and 27% of SARS-CoV-2 clonotypes were also found in SARS-CoV and/or HKU1 spike-stimulated secondary cultures, consistent with cross-reactivity. Two or all three memory subsets shared several of the most expanded SARS-CoV-2-reactive clonotypes, which suggests intraclonal diversification.

Per the publication, the time point label means: sample from a COVID-19-recovered individual after infection. The donors were patients who had recovered from mild-to-severe COVID-19. CD4+ total memory, central memory, effector memory and circulating T follicular helper cells were isolated from peripheral blood mononuclear cells. V and J lose 5 bases and 3 bases, and a span of 16 bases separates them. Taken from cysteine to phenylalanine, the CDR3 has 15 residues. Only CDR3 DNA remains: 45 bases, in frame from the first base. CDR1 and CDR2 are read off the germline V gene as SGHTA and FQGNSA. On this clone: Its binding antigen is unknown. No much larger clone exists at a distance of one base, and base qualities are not known.

The protocol used for the library was the immunoSEQ multiplex PCR assay. Concerning the study's data processing: The Chao-Jaccard similarity index and counts of shared clonotypes were used to quantify repertoire overlap between subsets. As stored in TCRdb, this immuneACCESS dataset retains in-frame rearrangements with V and J assigned. A fraction of the clones does not appear; measured against another copy, unresolved V genes explain less than half of the discrepancy, and the remainder lacks a known reason. The V and J calls and clone size were taken over from that table, and D and trimming were inferred from the DNA. A total of around 1,700 clones appear in this sample, approximately 16% of them only once. The top ten clonotypes cover about 11% of the sample.

The chain uses TRBV7-2 and TRBJ2-5; the D segment could be TRBD1, given 7 matching bases. The TCR sequence derives from a human donor who had COVID-19. Sequencing used memory CD4+ T cells, cultured in vitro, obtained after recovery from COVID-19. Per the publication, the cell subset or site label means: total CD4+ memory T cells. The CDR3 amino acid sequence is: CASSLWTGGEETQYF. The nucleotides are TGTGCCAGCAGCCTGTGGACAGGAGGGGAAGAGACCCAGTACTTC.